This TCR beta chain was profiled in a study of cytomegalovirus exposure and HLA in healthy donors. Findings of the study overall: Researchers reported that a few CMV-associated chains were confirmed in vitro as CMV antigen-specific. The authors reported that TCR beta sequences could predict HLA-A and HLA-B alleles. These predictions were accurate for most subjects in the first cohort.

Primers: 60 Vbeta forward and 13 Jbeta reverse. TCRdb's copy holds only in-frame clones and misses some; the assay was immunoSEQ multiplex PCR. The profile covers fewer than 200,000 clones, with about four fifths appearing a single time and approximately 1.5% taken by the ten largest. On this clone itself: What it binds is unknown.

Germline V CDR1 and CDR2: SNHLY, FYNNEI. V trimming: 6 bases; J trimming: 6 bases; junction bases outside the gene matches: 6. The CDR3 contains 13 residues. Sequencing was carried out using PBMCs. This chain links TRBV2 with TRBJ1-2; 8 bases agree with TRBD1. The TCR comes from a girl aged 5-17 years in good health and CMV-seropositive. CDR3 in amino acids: CASREQGVHGYTF. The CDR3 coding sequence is TGTGCCAGCAGGGAACAGGGGGTGCATGGCTACACCTTC.